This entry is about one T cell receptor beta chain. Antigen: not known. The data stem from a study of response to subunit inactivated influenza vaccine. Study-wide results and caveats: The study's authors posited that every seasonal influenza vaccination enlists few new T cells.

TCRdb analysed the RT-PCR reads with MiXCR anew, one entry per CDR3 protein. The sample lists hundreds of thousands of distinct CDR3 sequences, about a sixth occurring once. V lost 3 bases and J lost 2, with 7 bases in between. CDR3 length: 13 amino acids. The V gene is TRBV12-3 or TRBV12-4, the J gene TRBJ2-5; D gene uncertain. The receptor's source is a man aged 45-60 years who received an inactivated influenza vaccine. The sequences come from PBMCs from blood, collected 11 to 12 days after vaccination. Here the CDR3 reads CASSFAPQETQYF. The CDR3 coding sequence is TGTGCCAGCAGTTTCGCCCCGCAAGAGACCCAGTACTTC.